This TCR beta chain was documented in a study of T cells expressing NK-cell markers. About the study: In sorted CD3+CD56+NKG2C+, CD3+CD56+NKG2C- and CD3+CD56-NKG2C+ T cells, TCR beta repertoires were obtained. Seven of the eight sequenced donors were classified as HCMV-seropositive, and one was classified as seronegative.

Synthesis of TCR beta cDNA relied on 5'RACE template switching carrying UMIs. TCRdb reprocessed the 5' RACE reads; each CDR3 protein has one entry and no DNA is given. The sample table includes about 460,000 distinct CDR3 sequences. Comment on this clonotype: Its antigen is not known.

The CDR3 consists of 11 residues. Germline CDR1 is SQVTM and CDR2 is ANQGSEA. Study results and limitations: Of the CD8+ T cells in about 6 donors, roughly 1.0-7.5% belonged to dominant NKG2C+ clonotypes.

The clonotype originates from a woman aged 50 to 60 in good health. The sample comprised blood T cells: a sorted CD56 or NKG2C T cell subset, CD4+ or CD8+ T cells, or bulk PBMC T cells (not recorded which). V is TRBV29-1 and J is TRBJ2-7. The chain's CDR3 is CSVRGFYEQYF.